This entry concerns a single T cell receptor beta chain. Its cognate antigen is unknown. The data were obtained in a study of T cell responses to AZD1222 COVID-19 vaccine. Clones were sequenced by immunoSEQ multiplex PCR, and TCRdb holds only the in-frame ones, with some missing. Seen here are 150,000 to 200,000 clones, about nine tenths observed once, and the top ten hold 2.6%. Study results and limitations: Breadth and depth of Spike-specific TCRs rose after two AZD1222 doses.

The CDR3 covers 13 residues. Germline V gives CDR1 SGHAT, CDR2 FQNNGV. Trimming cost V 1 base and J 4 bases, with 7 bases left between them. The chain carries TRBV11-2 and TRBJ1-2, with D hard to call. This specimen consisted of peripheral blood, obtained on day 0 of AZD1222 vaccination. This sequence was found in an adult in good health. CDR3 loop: CASSLGGVYGYTF. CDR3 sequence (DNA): TGTGCCAGCAGCTTAGGTGGAGTCTATGGCTACACCTTC.